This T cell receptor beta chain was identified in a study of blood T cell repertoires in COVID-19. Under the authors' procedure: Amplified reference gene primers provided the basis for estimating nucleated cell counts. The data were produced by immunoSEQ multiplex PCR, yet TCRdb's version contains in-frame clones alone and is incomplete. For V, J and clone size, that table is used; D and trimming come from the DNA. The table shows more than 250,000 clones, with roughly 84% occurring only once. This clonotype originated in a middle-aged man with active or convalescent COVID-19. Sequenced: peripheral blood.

The CDR3 coding sequence is TGTGCCACCAGTGACTACAGGGGGCCTGGCACAGATACGCAGTATTTT. This encodes CATSDYRGPGTDTQYF. This rearrangement joins TRBV24-1 to TRBJ2-3; 9 bases match TRBD1. After removal of 4 bases from V and 1 base from J, the junction contained 5 bases not matched to a gene. CDR1 and CDR2 from the germline V gene are KGHDR and SFDVKD. CDR3 length: 16 residues.